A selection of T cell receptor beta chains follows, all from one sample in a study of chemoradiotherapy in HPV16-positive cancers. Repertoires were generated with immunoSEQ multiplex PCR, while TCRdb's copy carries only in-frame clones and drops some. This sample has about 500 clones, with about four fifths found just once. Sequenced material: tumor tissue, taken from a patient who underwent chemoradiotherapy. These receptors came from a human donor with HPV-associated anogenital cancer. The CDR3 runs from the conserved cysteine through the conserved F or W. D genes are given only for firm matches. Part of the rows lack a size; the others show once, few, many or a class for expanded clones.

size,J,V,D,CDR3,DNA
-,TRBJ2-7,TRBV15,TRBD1,CATSRTGQGGGEQYF,TGTGCCACCAGCAGAACGGGACAGGGTGGGGGGGAGCAGTACTTC
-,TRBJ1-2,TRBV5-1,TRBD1,CASSLLGTGGAYGYTF,TGCGCCAGCAGCTTACTGGGGACAGGGGGCGCCTATGGCTACACCTTC
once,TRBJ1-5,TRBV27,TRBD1,CASSLFADFRGVQPQHF,TGTGCCAGCAGTCTGTTTGCAGACTTCAGGGGGGTTCAGCCCCAGCATTTT
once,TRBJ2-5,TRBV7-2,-,CASSSGDSPGQETQYF,TGTGCCAGCAGCTCAGGGGACTCCCCGGGCCAAGAGACCCAGTACTTC
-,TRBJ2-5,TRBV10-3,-,CAISVGDTKETQYF,TGTGCCATCAGTGTTGGAGACACCAAAGAGACCCAGTACTTC
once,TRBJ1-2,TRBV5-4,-,CASSLEPAANYGYTF,TGTGCCAGCAGCTTGGAGCCCGCAGCTAACTATGGCTACACCTTC
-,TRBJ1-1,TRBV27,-,CASSSYTVGWGTEAFF,TGTGCCAGCAGTTCCTATACAGTTGGATGGGGGACTGAAGCTTTCTTT
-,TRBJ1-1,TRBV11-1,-,CASSFPPGNTEAFF,TGTGCCAGCAGCTTCCCACCAGGAAACACTGAAGCTTTCTTT
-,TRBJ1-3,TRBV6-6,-,CASSPDRPLSGNTIYF,TGTGCCAGCAGTCCCGACAGACCTCTCTCTGGAAACACCATATATTTT
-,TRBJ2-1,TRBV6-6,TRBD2,CASMLSRGGLNEQFF,TGTGCCAGCATGTTGTCGCGGGGGGGCTTAAATGAGCAGTTCTTC
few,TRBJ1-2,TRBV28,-,CASSYLRGNYGYTF,TGTGCCAGCAGTTATTTACGGGGAAACTATGGCTACACCTTC
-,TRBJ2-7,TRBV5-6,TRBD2,CASSFSGSNYEQYF,TGTGCCAGCAGCTTCAGCGGGAGTAACTACGAGCAGTACTTC
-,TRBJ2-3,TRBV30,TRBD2,CAWTPSGLDTQYF,TGTGCCTGGACCCCTAGCGGGTTGGATACGCAGTATTTT
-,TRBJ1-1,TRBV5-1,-,CASKPGGGATEAFF,TGCGCCAGTAAACCTGGAGGGGGGGCAACTGAAGCTTTCTTT
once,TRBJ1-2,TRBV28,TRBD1,CASIRSGTGLKFYGYTF,TGTGCCAGCATCCGTAGCGGGACAGGGTTAAAGTTCTATGGCTACACCTTC
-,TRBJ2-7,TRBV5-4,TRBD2,CASSLGEGNNEQYF,TGTGCCAGCAGCTTGGGGGAGGGGAACAACGAGCAGTACTTC
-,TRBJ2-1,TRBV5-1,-,CASSSSLYNEQFF,TGCGCCAGCAGCTCATCACTTTACAATGAGCAGTTCTTC
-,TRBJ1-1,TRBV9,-,CASSVDVVNTEAFF,TGTGCCAGCAGCGTAGATGTGGTGAACACTGAAGCTTTCTTT
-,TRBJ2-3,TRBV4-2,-,CASSQDLWGESTDTQYF,TGTGCCAGCAGCCAAGATTTATGGGGAGAGAGCACAGATACGCAGTATTTT
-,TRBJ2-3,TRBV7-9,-,CASSPPTWISDTQYF,TGTGCCAGCAGCCCGCCGACCTGGATCTCAGATACGCAGTATTTT
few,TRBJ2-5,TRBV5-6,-,CASSWIGTFQETQYF,TGTGCCAGCAGCTGGATAGGGACTTTCCAAGAGACCCAGTACTTC
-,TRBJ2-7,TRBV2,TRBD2,CASGGRTYEQYF,TGTGCCAGCGGCGGGAGGACCTACGAGCAGTACTTC
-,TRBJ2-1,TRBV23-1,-,CASSRNGGLTHSYNEQFF,TGCGCCAGCAGTCGTAATGGGGGTCTCACTCATTCCTACAATGAGCAGTTCTTC
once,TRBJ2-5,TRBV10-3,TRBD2,CAISESTSGGETQYF,TGTGCCATCAGTGAGTCGACTAGCGGGGGAGAGACCCAGTACTTC
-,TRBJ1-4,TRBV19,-,CASSAPRYGATNEKLFF,TGTGCCAGTAGTGCCCCGAGGTACGGTGCAACTAATGAAAAACTGTTTTTT